These T cell receptor beta chains were read from a single sample in a study of response to subunit inactivated influenza vaccine. TCRdb itself ran the RT-PCR reads through MiXCR, one entry per CDR3 protein. The sample lists about 570,000 distinct CDR3 sequences, 11% occurring once. The same sample was also studied in work on T cells expressing NK-cell markers.

The input for sequencing was PBMCs from blood, taken on the day of vaccination. The receptors originated from a man between 50 and 59 years old who received an inactivated influenza vaccine. Each CDR3 is given with its conserved first and last residue. Part of the rows lack a size; the others show once, few, many or a class for expanded clones.

v_gene: TRBV10-3
abundance: .
CDR3aa: CAISDGTGGTANYGYTF

v_gene: TRBV4-3
abundance: few
CDR3aa: CASSQDGQGGPSSYEQYF

v_gene: TRBV6-2/TRBV6-3
abundance: .
CDR3aa: CASSRTSVQETQYF

v_gene: TRBV29-1
abundance: many
CDR3aa: CSVEFPARYEQYF

v_gene: TRBV5-1
abundance: .
CDR3aa: CASPGPGYSPVSNQPQHF

v_gene: TRBV12-3/TRBV12-4
abundance: .
CDR3aa: CASSLIRAKNIQYF

v_gene: TRBV27
abundance: .
CDR3aa: CASRVPGLRGSYEQYF

v_gene: TRBV6-1
abundance: .
CDR3aa: CASRTPGQGNTIYF

v_gene: TRBV29-1
abundance: many
CDR3aa: CSVVVFGNTIYF

v_gene: TRBV14
abundance: few
CDR3aa: CASSHRLAGALSGANVLTF

v_gene: TRBV30
abundance: .
CDR3aa: CAWSVRLAGVLVHF

v_gene: TRBV5-1
abundance: .
CDR3aa: CASSLVPGRSDTQYF

v_gene: TRBV7-2
abundance: .
CDR3aa: CASSRTSGRVVTGELFF

v_gene: TRBV10-3
abundance: few
CDR3aa: CAISESGANTGELFF

v_gene: TRBV29-1
abundance: few
CDR3aa: CSVDVTVNEQFF

v_gene: TRBV29-1
abundance: .
CDR3aa: CSVPHPASVGEQFF

v_gene: TRBV6-2/TRBV6-3
abundance: many
CDR3aa: CASSLTGTSGPYNEQFF

v_gene: TRBV6-5
abundance: few
CDR3aa: CASSYSPTPSEQFF

v_gene: TRBV7-9
abundance: .
CDR3aa: CASMTARGAFF

v_gene: TRBV4-1
abundance: few
CDR3aa: CASSQDRGTGRILEQYF

v_gene: TRBV7-9
abundance: .
CDR3aa: CASSLGSGKKTQYF

v_gene: TRBV10-3
abundance: .
CDR3aa: CATKPLQSGVSTDTQYF

v_gene: TRBV12-3/TRBV12-4
abundance: few
CDR3aa: CASSTRPNEQFF

v_gene: TRBV27
abundance: many
CDR3aa: CASSPGQGQPQHF

v_gene: TRBV5-1
abundance: many
CDR3aa: CASSLVYTGELFF

v_gene: TRBV11-2
abundance: .
CDR3aa: CASSFERARGSQYF

v_gene: TRBV10-3
abundance: .
CDR3aa: CAISAGLQETQYF

v_gene: TRBV20-1
abundance: .
CDR3aa: CSAQDGTSGIQETQYF

v_gene: TRBV2
abundance: few
CDR3aa: CASSRDGDEQYF

v_gene: TRBV12-3/TRBV12-4
abundance: few
CDR3aa: CASSLVGRPGQYF

v_gene: TRBV6-2/TRBV6-3
abundance: many
CDR3aa: CASRGDGNNEQFF

v_gene: TRBV29-1
abundance: many
CDR3aa: CSVEERTGTRFPFF

v_gene: TRBV21-1
abundance: few
CDR3aa: CASSLALDRGHEQYF

v_gene: TRBV3-1
abundance: .
CDR3aa: CASSQGLVRETQYF

v_gene: TRBV7-9
abundance: .
CDR3aa: CASSSWGLGTEAFF

v_gene: TRBV9
abundance: few
CDR3aa: CASSVGGAPTYEQYF

v_gene: TRBV5-6
abundance: few
CDR3aa: CASSPGGDRVIEQFF

v_gene: TRBV5-1
abundance: few
CDR3aa: CASSLGGGPTLAEAFF

v_gene: TRBV6-5
abundance: .
CDR3aa: CASSYSWSGGSYEQYF

v_gene: TRBV20-1
abundance: .
CDR3aa: CSPRWLISDTQYF

v_gene: TRBV5-6
abundance: few
CDR3aa: CASRLQGFGNTIYF

v_gene: TRBV20-1
abundance: few
CDR3aa: CSARDGTGVWYEQYF

v_gene: TRBV4-1
abundance: .
CDR3aa: CASSQGLQVSYEQYF

v_gene: TRBV7-8
abundance: few
CDR3aa: CASSLGGVRGKLFF

v_gene: TRBV28
abundance: .
CDR3aa: CASSLFRLAEVTGELFF

v_gene: TRBV6-2/TRBV6-3
abundance: few
CDR3aa: CASSIRGNTDTQYF

v_gene: TRBV20-1
abundance: few
CDR3aa: CSAMGLAERGPTDTQYF

v_gene: TRBV20-1
abundance: few
CDR3aa: CSESSRDGEGYTF

v_gene: TRBV7-9
abundance: few
CDR3aa: CASSLWGGTGDEQFF

v_gene: TRBV14
abundance: few
CDR3aa: CASSQEPPGRRTRTDTQYF

v_gene: TRBV11-2
abundance: .
CDR3aa: CASSQDGRNEKLFF

v_gene: TRBV29-1
abundance: .
CDR3aa: CSVVMNTEAFF